This TCR beta chain was profiled in a study of brain T cells in children with intractable seizures. Study-wide points: HCMV serostatus was not known, and viral specificity came from CDR3 similarity only.

About this clone itself: No antigen is known for it.

CDR1 is SGHAT, CDR2 FQDESV, per germline (reference sequence). Trimming left V 5 bases short and J 2 bases short, with 14 bases between. The CDR3 has 15 residues. Sequencing was limited to surgery cases with top T cell transcript signatures in brain tissue. Patients received at least one anti-epileptic drug before surgery. Generated by immunoSEQ multiplex PCR, the TCRdb table keeps only in-frame clones and is missing some. In the table there are some 76,000 clones, about 92% of which are singletons. V gene TRBV11-1 combines with J gene TRBJ2-3, with D perhaps assigned TRBD1 or TRBD2 (5 bases each). This sample comprised peripheral blood, obtained at surgery. The clonotype comes from a boy in the first two years of life with tuberous sclerosis and intractable seizures. The CDR3 coding sequence is TGTGCCAGCAGCCGGTGGGACGGCTACACAGATACGCAGTATTTT. It encodes CASSRWDGYTDTQYF. Filled out from reference TRBV11-1 and TRBJ2-3, the complete variable domain reads EAEVAQSPRYKITEKSQAVAFWCDPISGHATLYWYRQILGQGPELLVQFQDESVVDDSQLPKDRFSAERLKGVDSTLKIQPAELGDSAMYLCASSRWDGYTDTQYFGPGTRLTVL.